This TCR beta chain was recovered during a study of vaccination effects on CD4 cells after COVID-19. The CDR3 extends over 12 amino acids. V lost 1 base, J lost 5 bases, and 8 bases lay in between. Germline V lookup: CDR1 GTSNPN, CDR2 SVGIG (reference sequence). For this clone: No antigen is known for it.

Before sequencing took place, the ViraFEST assay used viral peptide pools to expand antigen-specific CD4+ T cells. Scientists isolated CD4+ T cells after a roughly ten-day culture period ended. Vaccine recipients had no previous SARS-CoV-2 infection; their nucleocapsid antibodies were negative. Profiling relied on immunoSEQ multiplex PCR, and the TCRdb table lists in-frame clones only, not all of them. The sample has about 71,000 clones; approximately 80% are singletons. The chain uses TRBV30 and TRBJ2-5; D not resolved. The source is a human donor who received a COVID-19 vaccine. The source material was CD4+ T cells from PBMCs cultured with SARS-CoV-2 spike peptides, sampled before COVID-19 vaccination. Here the CDR3 DNA reads TGTGCCTGGAGTGCAGGTGTGGAGACCCAGTACTTC. Translation: CAWSAGVETQYF.